A selection of T cell receptor beta chains follows, all from one sample in a study of shared clonotypes between healthy human individuals. Clones were sequenced by immunoSEQ multiplex PCR, and TCRdb holds only the in-frame ones, with some missing. The sample carries roughly 810,000 clones, about 96% recorded once. The source material was naive CD8+ T cells sorted from blood. The receptors shown here come from a man aged 25 to 45 in good health. Each CDR3 is given with its conserved first and last residue. Fields, in order: D gene, V gene, J gene, clone size, CDR3 protein, CDR3 DNA. A D gene is named only where the DNA matches it firmly. A row's size may be missing; if present it is once, few, many or a size class.

TRBD1	TRBV5-1	TRBJ2-5	.	CASSLHRTGRQETQYF	TGCGCCAGCAGCTTGCACCGGACAGGGCGACAAGAGACCCAGTACTTC
.	TRBV29-1	TRBJ2-7	.	CSVVVQGYEQYF	TGCAGCGTTGTTGTCCAGGGCTACGAGCAGTACTTC
TRBD2	TRBV7-9	TRBJ2-2	.	CASSGLAGTGELFF	TGTGCCAGCAGCGGACTAGCGGGAACCGGGGAGCTGTTTTTT
TRBD2	TRBV7-9	TRBJ2-3	.	CASSLEASGSTDTQYF	TGTGCCAGCAGCTTAGAGGCTAGCGGGAGCACAGATACGCAGTATTTT
.	TRBV27	TRBJ2-7	.	CASSLRDNSYEQYF	TGTGCCAGCAGTTTACGGGACAACTCCTACGAGCAGTACTTC
.	TRBV10-3	TRBJ2-7	.	CAISESSGSSYEQYF	TGTGCCATCAGTGAGTCAAGCGGAAGCTCCTACGAGCAGTACTTC
TRBD1	TRBV15	TRBJ2-7	.	CATSRDGTATGEQYF	TGTGCCACCAGCAGGGACGGGACAGCTACGGGCGAGCAGTACTTC
TRBD1	TRBV29-1	TRBJ2-2	.	CSVEDRGTGRGELFF	TGCAGCGTTGAAGACCGGGGGACAGGGAGAGGGGAGCTGTTTTTT
TRBD1	TRBV5-1	TRBJ1-1	.	CASSLEAGGNTEAFF	TGCGCCAGCAGCTTGGAGGCAGGGGGAAATACTGAAGCTTTCTTT
.	TRBV14	TRBJ2-7	.	CASSQGVKRRISYEQYF	TGTGCCAGCAGCCAAGGAGTCAAGCGGAGAATCTCCTACGAGCAGTACTTC
.	TRBV15	TRBJ1-5	.	CATSRDRGINQPQHF	TGTGCCACCAGCAGAGACAGGGGAATCAATCAGCCCCAGCATTTT
.	TRBV4-3	TRBJ2-7	once	CASSSQNSHEQYF	TGCGCCAGCAGCTCCCAAAACAGCCACGAGCAGTACTTC
TRBD2	TRBV9	TRBJ2-3	once	CASSRVGGPGTSGDYTDTQYF	TGTGCCAGCAGCCGAGTCGGAGGACCCGGGACTAGCGGAGATTACACAGATACGCAGTATTTT
TRBD1	TRBV5-1	TRBJ1-2	once	CASSYDLLGQVGLDGYTF	TGCGCCAGCAGCTACGATCTCCTGGGACAGGTTGGACTTGATGGCTACACCTTC
TRBD1	TRBV27	TRBJ2-5	.	CASSFGTGVETQYF	TGTGCCAGCAGTTTCGGGACAGGGGTCGAGACCCAGTACTTC
.	TRBV4-1	TRBJ2-5	.	CASSHPTRETQYF	TGCGCCAGCAGCCATCCAACCCGGGAGACCCAGTACTTC
.	TRBV5-1	TRBJ2-1	once	CASTGSYNEQFF	TGCGCCAGCACAGGGAGCTACAATGAGCAGTTCTTC
TRBD2	TRBV7-9	TRBJ2-7	.	CASSLVASGRSDSYEQYF	TGTGCCAGCAGCTTAGTCGCTAGCGGGAGGAGTGACTCCTACGAGCAGTACTTC
.	TRBV6-6	TRBJ1-5	.	CASRDSTYSNQPQHF	TGTGCCAGCAGGGACAGCACATATAGCAATCAGCCCCAGCATTTT
TRBD1	TRBV7-9	TRBJ2-4	.	CASSLYASGTGRGNIQYF	TGTGCCAGCAGCTTATATGCCTCCGGGACAGGGAGAGGAAACATTCAGTACTTC
.	TRBV29-1	TRBJ2-1	once	CSLSTSTYNEQFF	TGCAGCCTTAGTACATCTACCTACAATGAGCAGTTCTTC
.	TRBV7-9	TRBJ2-2	.	CASSRTGRTGELFF	TGTGCCAGCAGCCGAACAGGGAGGACCGGGGAGCTGTTTTTT
TRBD2	TRBV29-1	TRBJ2-2	.	CSVAPGGRALIRELFF	TGCAGCGTTGCCCCCGGGGGGAGGGCCTTAATACGGGAGCTGTTTTTT
.	TRBV9	TRBJ2-1	once	CASSTYNEQFF	TGTGCCAGCAGCACCTACAATGAGCAGTTCTTC
.	TRBV29-1	TRBJ1-1	.	CSVEDGRAGGEAFF	TGCAGCGTTGAAGATGGACGGGCTGGGGGTGAAGCTTTCTTT
TRBD1	TRBV6-1	TRBJ2-7	.	CASSRPGQEPYEQYF	TGTGCCAGCAGTCGACCGGGACAGGAACCCTACGAGCAGTACTTC
.	TRBV5-5	TRBJ1-5	.	CASSLGNQPQHF	TGTGCCAGCAGCCTAGGCAATCAGCCCCAGCATTTT
.	TRBV6-1	TRBJ1-1	.	CASKRTGNTEAFF	TGTGCCAGCAAAAGGACGGGGAACACTGAAGCTTTCTTT
.	TRBV27	TRBJ1-5	.	CASSGRSVGNQPQHF	TGTGCCAGCAGTGGGCGGTCCGTTGGCAATCAGCCCCAGCATTTT
.	TRBV10-3	TRBJ2-7	.	CAIRTNRAFTSYEQYF	TGTGCCATCAGGACTAACAGGGCCTTTACCTCCTACGAGCAGTACTTC
.	TRBV7-9	TRBJ2-1	.	CASRLMQGSYNEQFF	TGTGCCAGCCGCCTTATGCAGGGCTCCTACAATGAGCAGTTCTTC
.	TRBV2	TRBJ2-1	.	CASRVSDISYNEQFF	TGTGCCAGCAGGGTATCGGACATCTCCTACAATGAGCAGTTCTTC
.	TRBV28	TRBJ2-1	.	CASSSPHLAAYNEQFF	TGTGCCAGCAGTTCCCCTCACTTAGCGGCCTACAATGAGCAGTTCTTC
TRBD1	TRBV7-8	TRBJ1-5	once	CASSLTGQEIQPQHF	TGTGCCAGCAGCTTAACCGGACAGGAAATTCAGCCCCAGCATTTT
.	TRBV15	TRBJ2-1	.	CATSRSRDFSNEQFF	TGTGCCACCAGCAGATCCAGGGATTTTTCGAATGAGCAGTTCTTC
.	TRBV5-4	TRBJ2-2	.	CASSLDSGVNTGELFF	TGTGCCAGCAGCTTGGATTCAGGGGTCAACACCGGGGAGCTGTTTTTT
TRBD1	TRBV14	TRBJ2-7	few	CASSQGQGGYEQYF	TGTGCCAGCAGCCAGGGACAGGGAGGCTACGAGCAGTACTTC
.	TRBV6-5	TRBJ1-1	.	CASKIGVGTEAFF	TGTGCCAGCAAAATAGGGGTTGGCACTGAAGCTTTCTTT
.	TRBV2	TRBJ2-7	.	CASTEGSYEQYF	TGTGCCAGCACGGAGGGATCCTACGAGCAGTACTTC
TRBD1	TRBV5-6	TRBJ2-3	.	CASSLKGATDTQYF	TGTGCCAGCAGCTTGAAGGGGGCAACGGATACGCAGTATTTT
.	TRBV10-3	TRBJ1-2	.	CATVDGGNYGYTF	TGTGCCACGGTGGACGGAGGTAACTATGGCTACACCTTC
.	TRBV19	TRBJ1-2	.	CASSPRGAEAVGINYGYTF	TGTGCCAGCTCCCCGAGGGGGGCCGAAGCGGTAGGGATTAACTATGGCTACACCTTC
TRBD2	TRBV2	TRBJ2-5	.	CASSTSVEPPQETQYF	TGTGCCAGCAGTACTAGCGTTGAACCCCCCCAAGAGACCCAGTACTTC
.	TRBV11-2	TRBJ2-3	.	CASSLLSQTDTQYF	TGTGCCAGCAGCTTACTTAGTCAGACAGATACGCAGTATTTT
.	TRBV11-2	TRBJ2-3	.	CASSRRGGRTDTQYF	TGTGCCAGCAGCCGGCGAGGAGGGCGTACAGATACGCAGTATTTT
.	TRBV5-6	TRBJ2-7	.	CASSPSGSSYEQYF	TGTGCCAGCAGCCCTTCAGGTTCCTCCTACGAGCAGTACTTC
TRBD1	TRBV7-9	TRBJ2-7	few	CASSGDRSYEQYF	TGTGCCAGCAGCGGGGACAGATCCTACGAGCAGTACTTC
.	TRBV29-1	TRBJ1-2	.	CSVETGLTELRGYTF	TGCAGCGTTGAAACCGGATTGACAGAGCTTCGTGGCTACACCTTC
TRBD1	TRBV27	TRBJ2-2	.	CASTDRPNTGELFF	TGTGCCAGCACGGACAGGCCGAACACCGGGGAGCTGTTTTTT
TRBD2	TRBV29-1	TRBJ2-3	.	CSVVGVAGGDFPDTQYF	TGCAGCGTTGTAGGGGTAGCGGGAGGTGATTTCCCAGATACGCAGTATTTT
TRBD2	TRBV7-9	TRBJ2-1	.	CASSPREGSSYNEQFF	TGTGCCAGCAGCCCCCGGGAGGGAAGCTCCTACAATGAGCAGTTCTTC